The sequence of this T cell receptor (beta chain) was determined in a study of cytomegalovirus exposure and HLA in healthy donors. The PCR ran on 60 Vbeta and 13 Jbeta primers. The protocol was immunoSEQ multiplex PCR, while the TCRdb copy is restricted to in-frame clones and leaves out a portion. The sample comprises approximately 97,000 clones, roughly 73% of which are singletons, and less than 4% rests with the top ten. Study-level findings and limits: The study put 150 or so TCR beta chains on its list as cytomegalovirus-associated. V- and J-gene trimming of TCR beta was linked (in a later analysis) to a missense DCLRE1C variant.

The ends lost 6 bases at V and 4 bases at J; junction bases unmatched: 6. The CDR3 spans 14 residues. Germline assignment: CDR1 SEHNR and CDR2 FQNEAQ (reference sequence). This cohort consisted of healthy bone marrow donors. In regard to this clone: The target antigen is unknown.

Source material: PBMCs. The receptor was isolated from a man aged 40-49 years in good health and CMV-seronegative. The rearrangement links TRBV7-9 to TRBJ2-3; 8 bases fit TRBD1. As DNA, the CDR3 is TGTGCCAGCAGGTACCAGGGGGCCGCAGATACGCAGTATTTT. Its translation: CASRYQGAADTQYF.